The clone carrying this T cell receptor (beta chain) was recorded only once. The CDR3 length is 15 residues. The germline V and J ends were trimmed by 2 bases and 4 bases, with 11 bases remaining between them. CDR1 and CDR2 from the germline V gene are MNHEY and SVGEGT. This record belongs to a study of blood T cell repertoires in COVID-19. Study-wide context: Material from acute and convalescent COVID-19 was sourced from the United States, Italy and Spain. T cells, B-cell-depleted T cells, or PBMCs provided the cDNA or gDNA that served as material.

Under the authors' procedure: Estimates of nucleated cell counts were drawn from the amplification of reference gene primers. TCRdb's copy holds only in-frame clones and misses some; the assay was immunoSEQ multiplex PCR. That table is the source of V, J and clone size, and D and trimming were worked out from the DNA. This sample has over 95,000 clones; roughly 80% occur once, and the top ten carry under 9.5%. This clonotype was sampled from a woman aged 40 to 50 with acute or convalescent COVID-19. The chain combines TRBV6-2 or TRBV6-3 with TRBJ1-4; D is possibly TRBD1 (5 bases). Sequenced: peripheral blood. The CDR3 reads CASSYRGFGNEKLFF. CDR3 DNA sequence: TGTGCCAGCAGTTACAGGGGATTCGGTAATGAAAAACTGTTTTTT.